Listed below are T cell receptor beta chains from one sample, sequenced in a study of T cell repertoires in cytomegalovirus infection. TCRdb passed the reads through MiXCR, listing each CDR3 protein once. The top ten clones hold 8.7% of a sample with 350,000 to 450,000 distinct CDR3 sequences, less than 20% of them seen once. The sample comprised PBMCs. These receptors originate from a human donor in good health (CMV status not recorded). Some clones in this sample may be carry-over from other donors' samples. Each CDR3 is given with its conserved first and last residue. Each record gives: J gene, V gene, D gene, clone size, CDR3 DNA, CDR3 protein. D genes are given only for firm matches. Size tells how often a clone was seen (once, few, many) or the class of an expanded clone, and some rows leave it out.

TRBJ1-5	TRBV5-5	.	few	TGTGCCAGCAGCTCAAGGGGCCCGAATAGCAATCAGCCCCAGCATTTT	CASSSRGPNSNQPQHF
TRBJ1-2	TRBV2	.	few	TGTGCCAGCAGTGAAGGGGGGAACTATGGCTACACCTTC	CASSEGGNYGYTF
TRBJ1-1	TRBV10-3	.	once	TGTGCCATCAGTCTTGCAACAGACACTGAAGCTTTCTTT	CAISLATDTEAFF
TRBJ2-5	TRBV7-9	.	few	TGTGCCAGCAGCTTAGTACAGGACCAAGAGACCCAGTACTTC	CASSLVQDQETQYF
TRBJ1-2	TRBV20-1	.	.	TGCAGTGCCCCGTCTGAGAACTGGGGCTATGGCTACACCTTC	CSAPSENWGYGYTF
TRBJ2-7	TRBV3-1	TRBD2	.	TGTGCCAGCAGCCAGGGACTAGCGGGAAATTACGAGCAGTACTTC	CASSQGLAGNYEQYF
TRBJ2-3	TRBV6-6	TRBD2	many	TGTGCCAGCAACCCAGGTCCCGGGAGGACAGATACGCAGTATTTT	CASNPGPGRTDTQYF
TRBJ2-7	TRBV19	TRBD1	.	TGTGCCAGTAGACGGACAGGGGCCCACGAGCAGTACTTC	CASRRTGAHEQYF
TRBJ2-7	TRBV30	.	.	TGTGCCTGGAGTGACGGGACTCCCACCTACGAGCAGTACTTC	CAWSDGTPTYEQYF
TRBJ1-3	TRBV28	.	few	TGTGCCAGTAGTGAGAGGAGGCACACCATATATTTT	CASSERRHTIYF
TRBJ2-3	TRBV12-5	TRBD1	.	TGTGCTAGTGGTCCCCCGACAGGGCTTGGAGATACGCAGTATTTT	CASGPPTGLGDTQYF
TRBJ2-7	TRBV12-3/TRBV12-4	TRBD1	.	TGTGCCAGCAGGGACAGGCAATACGAGCAGTACTTC	CASRDRQYEQYF
TRBJ2-1	TRBV7-2	.	many	TGTGCCAGCAGCCCCGCGGGATTCTACAATGAGCAGTTCTTC	CASSPAGFYNEQFF